The 5 T cell receptor beta chains reported below all come from one sample, sequenced in a study of shared clonotypes between healthy human individuals (TCRdb year 2020). Library creation used the immunoSEQ multiplex PCR assay. The table was pulled from immuneACCESS by TCRdb, which kept in-frame rearrangements only. Such tables lose some clones; where checked, under half of the loss comes from unresolved V genes, and the rest has no known cause. The sample records approximately 2.1 million clones, approximately 95% of which are singletons. The top ten constitute around 0.4% of the sample. Sequences were obtained from naive CD4+ T cells from PBMCs. The cell subset or site label, read with the paper, signifies: CD45RA+ positively selected. The origin of the receptors is a man between 18 and 35 years old in good health. Some clones in this sample may be carry-over from other donors' samples.

The chain uses TRBV27 and TRBJ2-7; the D is unclear. CDR3 length: 16 amino acids. V lost 4 bases and J lost 5, with 21 bases in between. Per germline, CDR1 MNHEY and CDR2 SMNVEV (reference sequence). CDR3 region: CASSSLGRRAMDEQYF. The CDR3 coding sequence is TGTGCCAGCAGTTCCCTCGGCAGGCGAGCTATGGACGAGCAGTACTTC.

The rearrangement uses TRBV27 and TRBJ1-1; D gene uncertain. The CDR3 consists of 13 residues. V dropped 4 bases and J dropped 4 bases, with 10 bases sitting between them. The V gene's germline CDR1 is MNHEY and CDR2 SMNVEV (reference sequence). The CDR3 DNA reads as TGTGCCAGCAGTTCCCGTGGGAGCACTGAAGCTTTCTTT. As protein: CASSSRGSTEAFF.

The chain has TRBV12-5 and TRBJ2-1; TRBD1 agrees at 9 bases. V lost 6 bases to trimming and J lost 5 bases; unmatched junction nucleotides: 11. Germline CDR1 and CDR2: LGHNT and FRNRAP. CDR3 length: 16 residues. The DNA for the CDR3 is TGTGCTAGTGGGAAAGGACAGGGGTCGTCCGACAATGAGCAGTTCTTC. It yields the protein CASGKGQGSSDNEQFF.

The chain couples TRBV7-9 to TRBJ1-4, with D perhaps matching TRBD1 (6 bases). The V gene lost 5 bases and the J gene lost 8 bases, with 18 bases spanning the gap. This CDR3 spans 15 amino acids. Per the germline V gene, CDR1 is SEHNR and CDR2 is FQNEAQ (reference sequence). This CDR3 is CASSGGGLRGEKLFF. The CDR3 DNA is TGTGCCAGCAGCGGGGGCGGACTACGAGGGGAAAAACTGTTTTTT.

V usage is TRBV2 and J usage is TRBJ2-5, with 8 positions matching TRBD1. This CDR3 region has 13 residues. The trim removed 9 bases at V and 5 bases at J, leaving 8 bases unmatched. CDR1 and CDR2 (germline): SNHLY, FYNNEI. CDR3 DNA sequence: TGTGCCAGTACAGGGGACAGGTTCGAGACCCAGTACTTC. Translating it yields CASTGDRFETQYF.